The following is a TCR beta chain sequence with its context. No antigen is known for it. This entry belongs to a study of response to subunit inactivated influenza vaccine. Overall study results and limits: Each seasonal flu vaccination may recruit only limited new T cells, authors suggested.

One entry per CDR3 protein, called by TCRdb with MiXCR from the RT-PCR reads. The sample has around 760,000 distinct CDR3 sequences; approximately 15% are singletons. V trimming: 4 bases; J trimming: 0 bases; junction bases outside the gene matches: 4. Germline V gives CDR1 SGDLS, CDR2 YYNGEE. The CDR3 has 15 amino acids. The chain couples TRBV9 to TRBJ2-3, with 8 bases lining up with TRBD1. The source was PBMCs from blood, collected roughly 2 weeks before vaccination. The TCR comes from a man aged 50 to 60 who received an inactivated influenza vaccine. CDR3 sequence (DNA): TGTGCCAGCAGCATCAGGGGGCCTAGCACAGATACGCAGTATTTT. This translates into CASSIRGPSTDTQYF.